This T cell receptor (beta chain) was recovered during a study of blood T cell repertoires in COVID-19. Study summary: The origin of the acute and convalescent COVID-19 samples was the United States, Italy and Spain. PBMCs, B-cell-depleted T cells, or T cells were the source of the cDNA or gDNA that made up the material.

The study drew participants aged about 18 to 95 years from 20 to 30 US areas. This CDR3 region has 11 residues. V lost 5 bases and J 7 bases, leaving 9 bases between the germline ends. From germline, CDR1 is MNHEY and CDR2 SVGAGI. Original handling: Estimation of nucleated cell counts relied on the amplification of reference gene primers. Here immunoSEQ multiplex PCR was the method, and the copy in TCRdb shows in-frame clones only, minus some. The D gene and trimming were derived from the DNA, and the V and J assignments and clone size from that table. The data show about 320,000 clones, around 84% seen once.

The chain couples TRBV6-5 to TRBJ2-7; possible D gene TRBD1, 5 bases. The TCR sequence derives from a woman aged 25 to 39 who had been exposed to COVID-19. The sequenced sample consisted of PBMCs or T cells enriched from blood (not recorded which). CDR3 DNA: TGTGCCAGCAGTAAAACAGGAGAGCAGTACTTC. It codes for CASSKTGEQYF.